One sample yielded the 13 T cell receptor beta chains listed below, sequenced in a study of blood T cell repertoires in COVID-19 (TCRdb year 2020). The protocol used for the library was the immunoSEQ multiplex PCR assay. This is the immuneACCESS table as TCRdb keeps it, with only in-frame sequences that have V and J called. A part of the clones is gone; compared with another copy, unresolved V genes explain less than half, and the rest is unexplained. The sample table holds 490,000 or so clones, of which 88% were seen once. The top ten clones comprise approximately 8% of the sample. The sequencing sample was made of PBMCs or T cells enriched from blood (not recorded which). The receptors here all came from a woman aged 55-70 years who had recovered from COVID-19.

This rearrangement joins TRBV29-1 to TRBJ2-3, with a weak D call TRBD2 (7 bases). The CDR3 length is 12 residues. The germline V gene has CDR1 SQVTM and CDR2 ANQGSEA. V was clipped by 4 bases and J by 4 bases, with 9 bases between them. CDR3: CSVGGGPDTQYF. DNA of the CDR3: TGCAGCGTTGGGGGGGGCCCAGATACGCAGTATTTT.

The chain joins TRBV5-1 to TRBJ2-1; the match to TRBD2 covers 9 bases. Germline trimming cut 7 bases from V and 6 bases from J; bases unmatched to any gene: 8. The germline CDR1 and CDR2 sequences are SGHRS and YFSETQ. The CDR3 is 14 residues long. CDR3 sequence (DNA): TGCGCCAGCGGAAACACGGGACTAGCCAATGAGCAGTTCTTC. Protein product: CASGNTGLANEQFF.

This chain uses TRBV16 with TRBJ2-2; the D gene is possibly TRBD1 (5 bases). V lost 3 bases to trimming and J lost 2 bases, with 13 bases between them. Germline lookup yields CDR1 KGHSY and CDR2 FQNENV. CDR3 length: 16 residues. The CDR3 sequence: CASSHLAGSNTGELFF. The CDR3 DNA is TGTGCCAGCAGCCATTTGGCAGGGTCTAACACCGGGGAGCTGTTTTTT. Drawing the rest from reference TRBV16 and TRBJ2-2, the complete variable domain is GEEVAQTPKHLVRGEGQKAKLYCAPIKGHSYVFWYQQVLKNEFKFLISFQNENVFDETGMPKERFSAKCLPNSPCSLEIQATKLEDSAVYFCASSHLAGSNTGELFFGEGSRLTVL.

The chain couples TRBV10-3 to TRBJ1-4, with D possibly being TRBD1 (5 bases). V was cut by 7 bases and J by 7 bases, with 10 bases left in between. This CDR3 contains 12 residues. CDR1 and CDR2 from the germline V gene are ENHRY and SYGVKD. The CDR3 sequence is CAINSGGEKLFF. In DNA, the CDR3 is TGTGCCATCAATTCCGGGGGTGAAAAACTGTTTTTT.

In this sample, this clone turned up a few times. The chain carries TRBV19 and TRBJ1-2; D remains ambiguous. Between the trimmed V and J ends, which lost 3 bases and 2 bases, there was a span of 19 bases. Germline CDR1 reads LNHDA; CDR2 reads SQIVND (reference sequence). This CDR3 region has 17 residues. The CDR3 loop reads CASSISRRTRSNYGYTF. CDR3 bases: TGTGCCAGTAGTATCAGCAGACGAACTAGGTCAAACTATGGCTACACCTTC.

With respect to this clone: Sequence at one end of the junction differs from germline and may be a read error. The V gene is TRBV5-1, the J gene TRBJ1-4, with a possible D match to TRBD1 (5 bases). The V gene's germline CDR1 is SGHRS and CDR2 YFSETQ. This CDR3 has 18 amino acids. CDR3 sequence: CASSLEGGPFGTSEKLFF. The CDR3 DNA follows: TGCGCCAGCAGCTTGGAGGGCGGCCCTTTTGGGACTAGTGAAAAACTGTTTTTT.

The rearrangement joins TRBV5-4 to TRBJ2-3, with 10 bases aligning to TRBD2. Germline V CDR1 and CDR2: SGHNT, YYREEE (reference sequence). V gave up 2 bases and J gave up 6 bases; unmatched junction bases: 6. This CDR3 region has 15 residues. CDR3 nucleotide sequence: TGTGCCAGCAGCTTACTGACTAGCGGGTCTGATACGCAGTATTTT. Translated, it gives CASSLLTSGSDTQYF.

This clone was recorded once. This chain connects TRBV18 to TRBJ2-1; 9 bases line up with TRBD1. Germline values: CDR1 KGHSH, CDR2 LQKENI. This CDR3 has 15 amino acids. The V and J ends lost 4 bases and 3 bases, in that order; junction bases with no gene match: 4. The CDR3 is CASSLGTGSYNEQFF. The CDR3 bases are TGTGCCAGCTCACTCGGGACAGGGAGCTACAATGAGCAGTTCTTC. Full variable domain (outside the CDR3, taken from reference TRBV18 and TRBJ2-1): NAGVMQNPRHLVRRRGQEARLRCSPMKGHSHVYWYRQLPEEGLKFMVYLQKENIIDESGMPKERFSAEFPKEGPSILRIQQVVRGDSAAYFCASSLGTGSYNEQFFGPGTRLTVL.

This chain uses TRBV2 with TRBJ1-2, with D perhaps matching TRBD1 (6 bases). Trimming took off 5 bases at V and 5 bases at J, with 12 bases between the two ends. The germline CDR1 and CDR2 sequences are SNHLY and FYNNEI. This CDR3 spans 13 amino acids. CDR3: CASSTRGVYGYTF. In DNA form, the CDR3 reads TGTGCCAGCAGTACCAGGGGAGTATATGGCTACACCTTC. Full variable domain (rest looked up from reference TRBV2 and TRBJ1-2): EPEVTQTPSHQVTQMGQEVILRCVPISNHLYFYWYRQILGQKVEFLVSFYNNEISEKSEIFDDQFSVERPDGSNFTLKIRSTKLEDSAMYFCASSTRGVYGYTFGSGTRLTVV.

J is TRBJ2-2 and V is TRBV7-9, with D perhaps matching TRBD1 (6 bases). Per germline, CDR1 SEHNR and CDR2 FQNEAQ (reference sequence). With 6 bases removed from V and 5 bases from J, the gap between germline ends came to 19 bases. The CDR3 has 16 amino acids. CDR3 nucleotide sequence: TGTGCCAGCAGGTCAGCGACAGGTGGAAGGACCGGGGAGCTGTTTTTT. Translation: CASRSATGGRTGELFF.

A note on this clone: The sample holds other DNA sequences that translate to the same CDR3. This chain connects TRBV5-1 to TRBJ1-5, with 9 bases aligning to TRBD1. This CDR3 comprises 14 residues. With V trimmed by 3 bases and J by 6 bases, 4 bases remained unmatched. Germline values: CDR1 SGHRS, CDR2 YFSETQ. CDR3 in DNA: TGCGCCAGCAGCTCGGGACAGGGAGGTCAGCCCCAGCATTTT. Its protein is CASSSGQGGQPQHF.

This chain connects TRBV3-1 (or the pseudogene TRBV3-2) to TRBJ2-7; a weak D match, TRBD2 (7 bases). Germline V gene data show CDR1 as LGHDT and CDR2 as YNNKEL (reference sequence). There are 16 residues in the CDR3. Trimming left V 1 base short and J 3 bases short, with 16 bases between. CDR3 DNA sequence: TGTGCCAGCAGCCAAGTTGTCGGGGGGCGGAACTACGAGCAGTACTTC. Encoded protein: CASSQVVGGRNYEQYF.

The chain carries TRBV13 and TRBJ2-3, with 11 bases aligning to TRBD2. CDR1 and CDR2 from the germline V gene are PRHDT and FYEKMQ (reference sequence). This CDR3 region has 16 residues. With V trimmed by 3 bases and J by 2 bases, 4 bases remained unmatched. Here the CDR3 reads CASSLRLAGFTDTQYF. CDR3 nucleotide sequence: TGTGCCAGCAGCTTGAGACTAGCGGGGTTCACAGATACGCAGTATTTT. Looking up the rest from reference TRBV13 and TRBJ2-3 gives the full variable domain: AAGVIQSPRHLIKEKRETATLKCYPIPRHDTVYWYQQGPGQDPQFLISFYEKMQSDKGSIPDRFSAQQFSDYHSELNMSSLELGDSALYFCASSLRLAGFTDTQYFGPGTRLTVL.